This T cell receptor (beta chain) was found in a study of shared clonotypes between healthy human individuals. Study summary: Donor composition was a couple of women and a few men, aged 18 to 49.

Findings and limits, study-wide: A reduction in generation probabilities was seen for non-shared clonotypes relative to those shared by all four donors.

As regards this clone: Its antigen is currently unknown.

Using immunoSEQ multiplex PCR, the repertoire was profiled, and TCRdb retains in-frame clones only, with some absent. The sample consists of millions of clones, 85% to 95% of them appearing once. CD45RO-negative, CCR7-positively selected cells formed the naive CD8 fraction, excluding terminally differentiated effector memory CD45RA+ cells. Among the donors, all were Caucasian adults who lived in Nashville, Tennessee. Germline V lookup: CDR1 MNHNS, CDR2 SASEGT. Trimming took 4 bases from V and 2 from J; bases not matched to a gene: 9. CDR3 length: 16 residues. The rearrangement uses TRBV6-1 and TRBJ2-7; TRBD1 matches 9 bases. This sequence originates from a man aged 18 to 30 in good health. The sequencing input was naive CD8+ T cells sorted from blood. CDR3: CASSAPTGGDAYEQYF. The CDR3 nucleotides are TGTGCCAGCAGTGCCCCGACAGGGGGAGACGCCTACGAGCAGTACTTC.